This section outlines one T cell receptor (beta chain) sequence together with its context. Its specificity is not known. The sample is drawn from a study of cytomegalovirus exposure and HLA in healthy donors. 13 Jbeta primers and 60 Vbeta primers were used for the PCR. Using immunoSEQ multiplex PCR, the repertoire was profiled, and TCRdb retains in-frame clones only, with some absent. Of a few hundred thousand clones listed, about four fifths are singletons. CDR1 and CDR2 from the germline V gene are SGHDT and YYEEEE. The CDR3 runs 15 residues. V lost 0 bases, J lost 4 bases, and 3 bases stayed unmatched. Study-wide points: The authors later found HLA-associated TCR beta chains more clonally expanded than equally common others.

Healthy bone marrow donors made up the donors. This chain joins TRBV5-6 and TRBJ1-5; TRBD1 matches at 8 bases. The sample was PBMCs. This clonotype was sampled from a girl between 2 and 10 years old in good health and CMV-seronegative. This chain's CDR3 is CASSLVGDRNQPQHF. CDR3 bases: TGTGCCAGCAGCTTGGTCGGGGACAGGAATCAGCCCCAGCATTTT.